This T cell receptor (beta chain) was captured by sequencing in a study of T cells in Graves' hyperthyroidism and ophthalmopathy. Study results and limitations: Most clonotypes that expanded in the thyroid above 0.001 also showed up in blood.

As to this clonotype: Its antigen is currently unknown.

V shed 8 bases and J shed 0 bases, with 7 bases lying between them. The CDR3 covers 12 residues. CDR1 SNHLY and CDR2 FYNNEI come from the germline V gene. Exclusion of patients followed from uncontrolled infection, other autoimmune disease, pregnancy or lactation. A roughly 10 ml volume of fresh peripheral blood provided the PBMCs. RNA transcripts served as the template for amplifying TCR beta CDR3 regions. Initially, a first-round RT-PCR of the TCR CDR3 employed the HTBI primer set. TCRdb reprocessed the multiplex PCR reads via MiXCR and lists one record per CDR3 protein. Seen here are about 340,000 distinct CDR3 sequences, approximately 18% observed once, and the top ten hold around 54%.

The chain is built from TRBV2 and TRBJ1-1; D is uncertain. Material for sequencing was blood. This sequence originates from a woman aged 45-59 years with Graves' hyperthyroidism. The CDR3 region has the DNA TGTGCCAGCGTCCGCTTGAACACTGAAGCTTTCTTT. Translation: CASVRLNTEAFF.